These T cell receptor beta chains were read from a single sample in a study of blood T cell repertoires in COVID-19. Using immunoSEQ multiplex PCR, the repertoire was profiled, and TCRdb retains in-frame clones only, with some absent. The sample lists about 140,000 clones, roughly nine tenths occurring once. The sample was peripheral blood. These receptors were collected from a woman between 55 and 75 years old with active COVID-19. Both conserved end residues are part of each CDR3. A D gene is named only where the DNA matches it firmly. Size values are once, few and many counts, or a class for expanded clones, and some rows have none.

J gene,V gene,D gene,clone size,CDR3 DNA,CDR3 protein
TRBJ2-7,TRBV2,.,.,TGTGCCAGCAGGGTAGACAAGTCTCAAGCCTACGAGCAGTACTTC,CASRVDKSQAYEQYF
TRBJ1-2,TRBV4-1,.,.,TGCGCCAGCAGCCAAGCTTCCCAGGGGACCTATGGCTACACCTTC,CASSQASQGTYGYTF
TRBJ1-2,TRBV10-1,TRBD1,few,TGCGCCAGCAGCCCACAGGGGACCTATGGCTACACCTTC,CASSPQGTYGYTF
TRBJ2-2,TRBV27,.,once,TGTGCCAGCGCGCCGGACACCGGGGAGCTGTTTTTT,CASAPDTGELFF
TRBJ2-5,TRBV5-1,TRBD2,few,TGCGCCAGCAGTCGCGGGGGTGTCTGGGAGACCCAGTACTTC,CASSRGGVWETQYF
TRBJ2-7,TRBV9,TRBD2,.,TGTGCCAGCAGCGTCGGACTAGCGGGAGAAGGGTACGAGCAGTACTTC,CASSVGLAGEGYEQYF
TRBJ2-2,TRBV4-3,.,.,TGCGCCAGCAGCCAGGATGGTTACAGGAGCGACTACACCGGGGAGCTGTTTTTT,CASSQDGYRSDYTGELFF
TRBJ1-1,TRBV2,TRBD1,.,TGTGCCAGCAAACTAGAGGAGGGGGCCAACACTGAAGCTTTCTTT,CASKLEEGANTEAFF
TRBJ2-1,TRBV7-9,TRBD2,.,TGTGCCAGCAGCCCGGGAGGACTAGCGGGAAGTTCGTACAATGAGCAGTTCTTC,CASSPGGLAGSSYNEQFF
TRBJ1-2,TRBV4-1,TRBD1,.,TGCGCCAGCAGCCTTACAGGGGATAACTATGGCTACACCTTC,CASSLTGDNYGYTF
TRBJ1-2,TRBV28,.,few,TGTGCCAGCAGGAGCAGTGGGGCCTATGGCTACACCTTC,CASRSSGAYGYTF
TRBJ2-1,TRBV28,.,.,TGTGCCAGCAGTTACCCGTGGGGCCCCAATACCTTAGGAACCCGCGGCAATGAGCAGTTCTTC,CASSYPWGPNTLGTRGNEQFF
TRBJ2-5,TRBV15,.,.,TGTGCCACCAGCAGAGAAGGCACTAGCTGGTACCAAGAGACCCAGTACTTC,CATSREGTSWYQETQYF
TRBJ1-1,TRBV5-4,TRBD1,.,TGTGCCAGCAGCTTCGGGACAGACTATAACACTGAAGCTTTCTTT,CASSFGTDYNTEAFF
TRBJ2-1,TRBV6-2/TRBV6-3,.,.,TGTGCCAGCGGCCAGACTCCGGGCAATGAGCAGTTCTTC,CASGQTPGNEQFF
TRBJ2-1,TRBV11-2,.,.,TGTGCCAGCAGCCCATTCGGTTATGGTGAGCAGTTCTTC,CASSPFGYGEQFF
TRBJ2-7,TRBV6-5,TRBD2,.,TGTGCCACCGGACTAGCGGGGAGCTCCTACGAGCAGTACTTC,CATGLAGSSYEQYF
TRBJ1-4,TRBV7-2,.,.,TGTGCCAGCAGCTGGATCGGGACAACTAATGAAAAACTGTTTTTT,CASSWIGTTNEKLFF
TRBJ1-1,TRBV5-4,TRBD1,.,TGTGCCAGCGGCGTCACAGGGGTGAACACTGAAGCTTTCTTT,CASGVTGVNTEAFF
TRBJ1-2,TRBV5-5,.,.,TGTGCCAGCAGCTTGGTGACTTATGGCTACACCTTC,CASSLVTYGYTF
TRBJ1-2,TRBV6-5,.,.,TGTGCCAGCAGTTACTCAGGACGATGGGGGGGGTATGGCTACACCTTC,CASSYSGRWGGYGYTF
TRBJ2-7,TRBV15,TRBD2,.,TGTGCCACCAGCAGACGTTTTCCTAGCGGTACCCATCAGGAGCAGTACTTC,CATSRRFPSGTHQEQYF
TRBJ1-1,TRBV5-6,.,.,TGTGCCAGCAATCAGGGGTTCACTGAAGCTTTCTTT,CASNQGFTEAFF
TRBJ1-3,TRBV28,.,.,TGTGCCAGCAGTTTACGGGGGGCCTCGTCTGGAAACACCATATATTTT,CASSLRGASSGNTIYF
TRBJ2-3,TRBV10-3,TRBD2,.,TGTGCCATCAGTGACGGACTAGCCGGCACAGATACGCAGTATTTT,CAISDGLAGTDTQYF
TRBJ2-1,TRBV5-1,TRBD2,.,TGCGCCAGCAGCTCTACTAGCGGGAGGACCTACAATGAGCAGTTCTTC,CASSSTSGRTYNEQFF
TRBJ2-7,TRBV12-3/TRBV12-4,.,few,TGTGCCAGCAGCGTTCAGATCTACGAGCAGTACTTC,CASSVQIYEQYF
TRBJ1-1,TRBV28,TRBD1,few,TGTGCCAGCAGCCTCGGAGGGGGCCGAACTGAAGCTTTCTTT,CASSLGGGRTEAFF